This T cell receptor (beta chain) was profiled in a study of T cell changes during pregnancy in multiple sclerosis. The V and J ends lost 2 bases and 5 bases, in that order; junction bases with no gene match: 10. Germline CDR1 SQVTM, CDR2 ANQGSEA. This CDR3 has 15 amino acids. This clone was picked up one time. Measured with immunoSEQ multiplex PCR; TCRdb has only the in-frame clones, and not every one. The table shows 55,000 to 75,000 clones, with over 85% occurring only once. The source is a female donor with multiple sclerosis, enrolled in a pregnancy study. V gene TRBV29-1 combines with J gene TRBJ1-1, with 8 positions matching TRBD1. The starting material was CD8+ T cells from peripheral blood mononuclear cells, obtained in the second trimester of pregnancy. The CDR3 region is CSVELPGGLVTEAFF. CDR3 in DNA: TGCAGCGTTGAATTGCCAGGGGGCTTGGTGACTGAAGCTTTCTTT. Drawing the rest from reference TRBV29-1 and TRBJ1-1, the complete variable domain is SAVISQKPSRDICQRGTSLTIQCQVDSQVTMMFWYRQQPGQSLTLIATANQGSEATYESGFVIDKFPISRPNLTFSTLTVSNMSPEDSSIYLCSVELPGGLVTEAFFGQGTRLTVV.